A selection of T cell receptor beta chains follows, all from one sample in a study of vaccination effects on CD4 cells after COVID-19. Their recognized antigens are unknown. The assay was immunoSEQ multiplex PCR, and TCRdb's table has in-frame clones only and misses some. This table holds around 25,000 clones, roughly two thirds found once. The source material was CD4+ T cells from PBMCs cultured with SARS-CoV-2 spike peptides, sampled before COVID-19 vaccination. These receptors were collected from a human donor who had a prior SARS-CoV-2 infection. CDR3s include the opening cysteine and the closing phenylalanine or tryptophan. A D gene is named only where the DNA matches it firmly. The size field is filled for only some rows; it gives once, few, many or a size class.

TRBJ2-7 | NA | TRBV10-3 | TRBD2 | CAIRRLAGGSRIGEQYF | TGTGCCATCAGAAGACTAGCGGGAGGCTCGAGGATTGGGGAGCAGTACTTC
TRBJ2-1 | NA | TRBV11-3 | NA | CASSTRQSSYNEQFF | TGTGCCAGCAGCACTCGGCAGAGCTCCTACAATGAGCAGTTCTTC
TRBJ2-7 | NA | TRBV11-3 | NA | CASSHPTLIYEQYF | TGTGCCAGCAGCCACCCGACTTTAATCTACGAGCAGTACTTC
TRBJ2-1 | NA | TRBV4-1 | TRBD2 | CASSRGSGRESSYNEQFF | TGCGCCAGCAGCAGGGGTAGCGGGAGGGAAAGCTCCTACAATGAGCAGTTCTTC
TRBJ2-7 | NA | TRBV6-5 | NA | CASRWNPGRVYEQYF | TGTGCCAGCAGATGGAACCCGGGCAGAGTGTACGAGCAGTACTTC
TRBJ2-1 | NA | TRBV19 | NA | CASRSPLSSYNEQFF | TGTGCCAGCCGATCCCCTTTGAGCTCCTACAATGAGCAGTTCTTC
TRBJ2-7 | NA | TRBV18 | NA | CASSPVLMARQGPYEQYF | TGTGCCAGCTCCCCGGTTTTGATGGCGCGTCAGGGTCCCTACGAGCAGTACTTC
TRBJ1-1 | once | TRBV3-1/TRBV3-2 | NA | CASSQGADNTEAFF | TGTGCCAGCAGCCAGGGGGCGGATAACACTGAAGCTTTCTTT
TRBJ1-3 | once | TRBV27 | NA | CASSLCRGVRGNTIYF | TGTGCCAGCAGTTTATGCAGGGGTGTGCGTGGAAACACCATATATTTT
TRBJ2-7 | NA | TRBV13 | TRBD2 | CASSSLAGVLSYEQYF | TGTGCCAGCAGCTCACTAGCGGGGGTTCTATCCTACGAGCAGTACTTC
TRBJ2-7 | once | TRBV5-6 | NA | CASSSPGNSYEQYF | TGTGCCAGCAGCTCTCCGGGAAACTCCTACGAGCAGTACTTC
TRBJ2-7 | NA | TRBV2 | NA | CASSEAGETYEQYF | TGTGCCAGCAGTGAAGCAGGGGAGACCTACGAGCAGTACTTC
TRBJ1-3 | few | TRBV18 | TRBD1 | CASSPLGTGVGNTIYF | TGTGCCAGCTCACCACTAGGGACAGGGGTCGGAAACACCATATATTTT
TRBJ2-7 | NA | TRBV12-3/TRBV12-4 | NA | CASSPGRDAEQYF | TGTGCCAGCAGCCCCGGACGGGACGCCGAGCAGTACTTC
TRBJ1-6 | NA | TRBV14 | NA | CASSALGRYNSPLHF | TGTGCCAGCAGCGCGCTGGGGCGATATAATTCACCCCTCCACTTT
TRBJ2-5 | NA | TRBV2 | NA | CASSEAGQALWETQYF | TGTGCCAGCAGTGAAGCGGGCCAGGCCCTATGGGAGACCCAGTACTTC
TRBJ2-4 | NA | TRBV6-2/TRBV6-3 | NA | CASSPTRPENIQYF | TGTGCCAGCAGTCCGACACGACCTGAGAACATTCAGTACTTC
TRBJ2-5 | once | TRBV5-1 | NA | CASSLARASRETQYF | TGCGCCAGCAGCTTGGCCCGGGCATCACGGGAGACCCAGTACTTC
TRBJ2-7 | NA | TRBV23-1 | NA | CASNSRLTSYEQYF | TGCGCCAGCAATAGTCGACTTACTTCCTACGAGCAGTACTTC
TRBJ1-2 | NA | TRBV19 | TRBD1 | CASRTQTGVNYGYTF | TGTGCCAGTAGGACCCAAACAGGGGTGAACTATGGCTACACCTTC
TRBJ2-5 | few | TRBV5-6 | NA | CASSPWDTLVTQYF | TGTGCCAGCAGCCCGTGGGACACCTTGGTGACCCAGTACTTC
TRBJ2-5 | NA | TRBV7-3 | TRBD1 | CASSLFRGRSETQYF | TGTGCCAGCAGCTTGTTTAGGGGGCGGTCAGAGACCCAGTACTTC
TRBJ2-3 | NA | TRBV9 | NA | CASGRMSTDTQYF | TGTGCCAGCGGACGGATGAGCACAGATACGCAGTATTTT
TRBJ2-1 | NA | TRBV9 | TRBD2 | CASSIAGEHNEQFF | TGTGCCAGCAGCATAGCGGGAGAACACAATGAGCAGTTCTTC
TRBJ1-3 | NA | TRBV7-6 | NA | CASSPTGPSGNTIYF | TGTGCCAGCAGCCCAACAGGGCCCTCTGGAAACACCATATATTTT
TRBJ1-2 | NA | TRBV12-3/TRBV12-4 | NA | CASSERVSYGYTF | TGTGCCAGCAGTGAACGGGTCTCCTATGGCTACACCTTC
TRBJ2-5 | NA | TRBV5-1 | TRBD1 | CASSHSQGTQETQYF | TGCGCCAGCAGCCATTCACAGGGGACCCAAGAGACCCAGTACTTC
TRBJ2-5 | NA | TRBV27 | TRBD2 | CASSLRVAGGQETQYF | TGTGCCAGCAGTCTGAGGGTAGCGGGAGGGCAGGAGACCCAGTACTTC
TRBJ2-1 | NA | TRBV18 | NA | CASSLLSSSYNEQFF | TGTGCCAGCTCGCTGTTATCAAGCTCCTACAATGAGCAGTTCTTC
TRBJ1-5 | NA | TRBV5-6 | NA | CASSLVSQGNQPQHF | TGTGCCAGCAGCTTGGTATCGCAGGGCAATCAGCCCCAGCATTTT